A selection of T cell receptor beta chains follows, all from one sample in a study of glioma-infiltrating T cells. TCRdb re-called the multiplex PCR reads with MiXCR, one entry per CDR3 protein. Of tens of thousands of distinct CDR3 sequences listed, roughly 23% are singletons. The sample consisted of glioma tissue, nonneoplastic brain tissue, or PBMCs (not recorded which). These receptors were collected from a human donor with low-grade glioma or glioblastoma, undergoing nonglioma brain surgery, or in good health (not recorded which). Both conserved end residues are part of each CDR3. The D gene is left open where the match is weak. The size field is filled for only some rows; it gives once, few, many or a size class.

v_call,j_call,d_call,clone_size,cdr3_nt,cdr3_aa
TRBV19,TRBJ2-7,TRBD2,many,TGTGCCAGCGGGGGGAGATACGAGCAGTACTTC,CASGGRYEQYF
TRBV29-1,TRBJ2-5,TRBD2,-,TGCAGCGATCAAGGGCTAGCGGGGGAGACCCAGTACTTC,CSDQGLAGETQYF
TRBV19,TRBJ2-5,TRBD2,few,TGTGCCAGTAGAACTAGCGGCATCCAAGAGACCCAGTACTTC,CASRTSGIQETQYF
TRBV14,TRBJ1-2,-,many,TGTGCCAGCAGCCAACACGCGCTGGACGGCTACACCTTC,CASSQHALDGYTF
TRBV6-1,TRBJ2-7,-,many,TGTGCCAGCAGTTATGTCGGCACTTCCTACGAGCAGTACTTC,CASSYVGTSYEQYF
TRBV11-3,TRBJ2-7,-,few,TGTGCCAGCAGCTTCGGCGGGGGCACCTACGAGCAGTACTTC,CASSFGGGTYEQYF
TRBV6-1,TRBJ2-5,TRBD2,many,TGTGCCAGCAGAGCGACTAGCGGGGGGAAAGAGACCCAGTACTTC,CASRATSGGKETQYF
TRBV12-3/TRBV12-4,TRBJ2-7,TRBD2,few,TGTGCCAGCAGTTTATGGACTAGCCCCTACGAGCAGTACTTC,CASSLWTSPYEQYF
TRBV6-6,TRBJ1-2,TRBD1,few,TGTGCCAGCAGTTACTCCCGGGACAGCCATTACTACACCTTC,CASSYSRDSHYYTF
TRBV7-6,TRBJ2-1,-,many,TGTGCCAGCAGCTCGGACTGGAGCTCCTACAATGAGCAGTTCTTC,CASSSDWSSYNEQFF
TRBV10-1,TRBJ1-1,TRBD1,many,TGCGCCAGCAGGGGACAGGGGATGGCGAACACTGAAGCTTTCTTT,CASRGQGMANTEAFF
TRBV19,TRBJ2-7,-,many,TGTGCCAGTAGTATTAGGTCGACGGACGAGCAGTACTTC,CASSIRSTDEQYF
TRBV18,TRBJ2-7,-,many,TGTGCCAGCTCACCACCAGGGCGGAACGAGCAGTACTTC,CASSPPGRNEQYF
TRBV14,TRBJ2-1,-,many,TGTGCCAGCAGCCAAGATTGGGTAGCTTCTAATGAGCAGTTCTTC,CASSQDWVASNEQFF
TRBV28,TRBJ1-4,-,many,TGTGCCACTGGGAGAACTAATGAAAAACTGTTTTTT,CATGRTNEKLFF
TRBV7-9,TRBJ2-5,-,-,TGTGCCAGCAGCTTAGGGGTCGCCGGGGAGACCCAGTACTTC,CASSLGVAGETQYF
TRBV5-1,TRBJ2-7,-,-,TGCGCTAGCAGCTTGGAGGATCGGCAGTACTTC,CASSLEDRQYF